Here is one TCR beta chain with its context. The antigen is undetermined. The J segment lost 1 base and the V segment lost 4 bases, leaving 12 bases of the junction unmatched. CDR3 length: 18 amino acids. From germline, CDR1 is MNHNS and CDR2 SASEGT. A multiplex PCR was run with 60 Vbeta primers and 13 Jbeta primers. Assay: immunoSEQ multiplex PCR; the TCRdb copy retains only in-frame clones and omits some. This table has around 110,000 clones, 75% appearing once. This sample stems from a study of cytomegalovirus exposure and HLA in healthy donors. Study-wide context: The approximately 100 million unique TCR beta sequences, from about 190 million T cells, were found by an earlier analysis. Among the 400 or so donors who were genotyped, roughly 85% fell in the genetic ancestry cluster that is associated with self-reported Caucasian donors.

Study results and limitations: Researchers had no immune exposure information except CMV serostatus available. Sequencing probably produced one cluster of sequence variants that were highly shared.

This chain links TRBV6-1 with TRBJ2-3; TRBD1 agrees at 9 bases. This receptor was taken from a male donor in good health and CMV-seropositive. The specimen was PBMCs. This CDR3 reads CASSARSPTGGGTDTQYF. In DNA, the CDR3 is TGTGCCAGCAGTGCCAGATCACCTACAGGGGGCGGCACAGATACGCAGTATTTT.